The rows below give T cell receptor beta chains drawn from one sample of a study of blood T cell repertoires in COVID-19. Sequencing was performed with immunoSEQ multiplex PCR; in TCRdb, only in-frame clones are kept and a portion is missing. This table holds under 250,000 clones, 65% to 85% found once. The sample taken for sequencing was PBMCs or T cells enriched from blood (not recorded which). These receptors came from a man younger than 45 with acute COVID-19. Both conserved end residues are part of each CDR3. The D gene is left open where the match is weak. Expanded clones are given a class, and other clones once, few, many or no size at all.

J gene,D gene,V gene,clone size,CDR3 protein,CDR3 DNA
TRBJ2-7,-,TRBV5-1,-,CASSPEGSEQYF,TGCGCCAGCAGCCCGGAGGGGAGCGAGCAGTACTTC
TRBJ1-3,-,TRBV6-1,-,CASSDALYVDTIYF,TGTGCCAGCAGTGATGCTTTGTATGTAGACACCATATATTTT
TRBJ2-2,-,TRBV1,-,CTSSPTSQAAIGELFF,TGCACCAGCAGCCCAACATCACAGGCTGCGATCGGGGAGCTGTTTTTT
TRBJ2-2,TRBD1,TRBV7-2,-,CASSTGTGVNTGELFF,TGTGCCAGCAGCACAGGGACAGGGGTGAACACCGGGGAGCTGTTTTTT
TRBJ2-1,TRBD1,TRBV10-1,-,CASSEEGQGMNEQFF,TGCGCCAGCAGTGAAGAGGGACAGGGGATGAATGAGCAGTTCTTC
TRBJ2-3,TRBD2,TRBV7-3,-,CASSWGLAGDDTQYF,TGTGCCAGCAGCTGGGGACTAGCGGGGGATGATACGCAGTATTTT
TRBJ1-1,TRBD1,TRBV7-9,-,CASSRTQGMNTEAFF,TGTGCCAGCAGCCGTACACAGGGGATGAACACTGAAGCTTTCTTT
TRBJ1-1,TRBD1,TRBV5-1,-,CASSLDSRGQGARTEAFF,TGCGCCAGCAGCTTGGATTCTAGGGGACAGGGGGCCCGCACTGAAGCTTTCTTT
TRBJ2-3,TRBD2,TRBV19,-,CASTIAGGRDTQYF,TGTGCCAGTACAATAGCGGGGGGGCGGGATACGCAGTATTTT
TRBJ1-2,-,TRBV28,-,CASSLRGLLYGYTF,TGTGCCAGCAGTTTAAGGGGTCTACTCTATGGCTACACCTTC
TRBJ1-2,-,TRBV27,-,CASSLSGTYYGYTF,TGTGCCAGCAGTTTATCGGGGACATACTATGGCTACACCTTC
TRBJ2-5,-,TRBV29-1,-,CSVVGIGETQYF,TGCAGCGTTGTCGGGATCGGGGAGACCCAGTACTTC
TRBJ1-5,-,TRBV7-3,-,CASSLYPGHQPQHF,TGTGCCAGCAGCTTATACCCAGGGCATCAGCCCCAGCATTTT
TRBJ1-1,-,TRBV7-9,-,CASSPRQAGITEAFF,TGTGCCAGCAGCCCCCGGCAGGCCGGTATAACTGAAGCTTTCTTT
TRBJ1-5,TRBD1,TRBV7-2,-,CASSWGQGGTQPQHF,TGTGCCAGCAGCTGGGGACAGGGGGGCACTCAGCCCCAGCATTTT
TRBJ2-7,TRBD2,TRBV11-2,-,CASSLAGGEQYF,TGTGCCAGCAGCTTAGCGGGAGGCGAGCAGTACTTC
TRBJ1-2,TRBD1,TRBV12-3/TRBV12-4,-,CASSFGQGHGYTF,TGTGCCAGCAGTTTCGGACAGGGACATGGCTACACCTTC
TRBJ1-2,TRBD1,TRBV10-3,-,CAITPGQGAYGYTF,TGTGCCATCACTCCGGGACAGGGGGCGTATGGCTACACCTTC
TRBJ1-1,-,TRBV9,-,CASSLGRGLAFF,TGTGCCAGCAGCCTGGGGCGAGGTTTGGCTTTCTTT
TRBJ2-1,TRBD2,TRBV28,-,CASSLFSSGGNEQFF,TGTGCCAGCAGTTTATTTTCTAGCGGGGGTAATGAGCAGTTCTTC
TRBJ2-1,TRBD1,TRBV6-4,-,CASRLDRVGNEQFF,TGTGCCAGCAGGTTGGACAGGGTGGGGAATGAGCAGTTCTTC
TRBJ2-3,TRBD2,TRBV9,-,CASSPSSGGMPTDTQYF,TGTGCCAGCAGCCCCTCTAGCGGGGGGATGCCCACAGATACGCAGTATTTT
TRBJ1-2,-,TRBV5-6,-,CASSLAQGSGYTF,TGTGCCAGCAGCTTGGCGCAGGGGTCCGGCTACACCTTC
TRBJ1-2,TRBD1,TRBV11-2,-,CASSSIGQGLNYGYTF,TGTGCCAGCAGCTCTATAGGACAGGGGCTGAACTATGGCTACACCTTC
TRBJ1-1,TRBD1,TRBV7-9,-,CASSEGTANTEAFF,TGTGCCAGCAGCGAAGGGACAGCGAACACTGAAGCTTTCTTT
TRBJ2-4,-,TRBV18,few,CASSSDHRVDIQYF,TGTGCCAGCTCCTCGGACCACAGGGTTGACATTCAGTACTTC
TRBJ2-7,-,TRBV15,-,CATSSLLGSSYEQYF,TGTGCCACCAGCAGTTTACTAGGGAGCTCCTACGAGCAGTACTTC
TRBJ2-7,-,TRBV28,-,CASTGGSGRYEQYF,TGTGCCAGCACCGGCGGGTCAGGGAGGTACGAGCAGTACTTC
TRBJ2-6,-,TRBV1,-,CTSSPRLRSVSSGANVLTF,TGCACCAGCAGCCCCCGTCTGCGCAGCGTGAGCTCTGGGGCCAACGTCCTGACTTTC
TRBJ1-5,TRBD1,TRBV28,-,CATEDRANQPQHF,TGTGCCACCGAGGACAGGGCCAATCAGCCCCAGCATTTT
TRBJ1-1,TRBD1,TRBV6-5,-,CASSQGTGGEAFF,TGTGCCAGCAGCCAAGGGACAGGGGGAGAAGCTTTCTTT
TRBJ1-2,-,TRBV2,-,CASSEVSGVGYGYTF,TGTGCCAGCAGTGAAGTGTCAGGGGTAGGCTATGGCTACACCTTC
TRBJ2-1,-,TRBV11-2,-,CASSLNTFYNEQFF,TGTGCCAGCAGCTTAAACACATTCTACAATGAGCAGTTCTTC
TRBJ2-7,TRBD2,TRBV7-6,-,CASSQAGGPYEQYF,TGTGCCAGCAGCCAAGCGGGGGGCCCCTACGAGCAGTACTTC
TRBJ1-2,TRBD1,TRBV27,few,CASSPGQGAGYGYTF,TGTGCCAGCAGTCCAGGACAGGGGGCTGGCTATGGCTACACCTTC
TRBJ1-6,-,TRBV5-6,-,CASSLPGGSHSPLHF,TGTGCCAGCAGCTTGCCGGGAGGGTCCCATTCACCCCTCCACTTT
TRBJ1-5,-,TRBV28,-,CASTNLRGGSNQPQHF,TGTGCCAGCACCAACCTTCGCGGAGGCAGCAATCAGCCCCAGCATTTT
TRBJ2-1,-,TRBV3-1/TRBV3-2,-,CASSPRNNEQFF,TGTGCCAGCAGCCCGCGAAACAATGAGCAGTTCTTC
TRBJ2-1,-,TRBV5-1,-,CASSLGYSNEQFF,TGCGCCAGCAGCTTGGGCTATAGCAATGAGCAGTTCTTC
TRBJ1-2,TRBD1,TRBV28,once,CASSFPQGADYGYTF,TGTGCCAGCAGTTTCCCCCAGGGGGCAGACTATGGCTACACCTTC
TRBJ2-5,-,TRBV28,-,CASILTVQGRETQYF,TGTGCCAGCATTCTCACTGTCCAGGGGCGGGAGACCCAGTACTTC
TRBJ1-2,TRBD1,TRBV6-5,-,CASRPDRVNGYTF,TGTGCCAGCAGACCAGACAGGGTCAATGGCTACACCTTC